These 10 T cell receptor beta chains came from one sample sequenced in a study of blood T cells in healthy people across ages. Then a second PCR, running about 7 to 11 cycles, was carried out with a sample-barcoded 5' primer and a J-beta primer mix. Via MiXCR, TCRdb re-called the 5' RACE reads, giving one row per CDR3 protein. The sample shows more than 1,000,000 distinct CDR3 sequences, about 23% of them seen only once. These data were also filed under a second study, of T cells of mothers and their children.

The sample taken for sequencing was blood. The receptor set was obtained from a girl aged 2 to 9 in good health.

CDR3 sequence reads: CSVELWDGAYNEQFF. The DNA of the CDR3 is TGCAGCGTGGAACTATGGGATGGGGCCTACAATGAGCAGTTCTTC. The chain carries TRBV29-1 and TRBJ2-1; D remains unclear. V was pared by 6 bases and J by 2 bases, with 17 bases between. Germline V lookup: CDR1 SQVTM, CDR2 ANQGSEA. The CDR3 is made up of 15 amino acids.

The chain employs TRBV7-9 and TRBJ2-1; D not certain. Trimming stripped 5 bases from V and 3 bases from J, with 8 bases between. The CDR3 length is 13 residues. CDR1 is SEHNR, CDR2 FQNEAQ, per germline (reference sequence). This chain's CDR3 is CASSQEFYNEQFF. The CDR3 DNA reads TGTGCCAGCAGCCAGGAGTTCTACAATGAGCAGTTCTTC. The whole variable domain, filled in from reference TRBV7-9 and TRBJ2-1, reads DTGVSQNPRHKITKRGQNVTFRCDPISEHNRLYWYRQTLGQGPEFLTYFQNEAQLEKSRLLSDRFSAERPKGSFSTLEIQRTEQGDSAMYLCASSQEFYNEQFFGPGTRLTVL.

This chain uses TRBV29-1 with TRBJ1-1; tentatively, D is TRBD1 (6 bases). The CDR3 runs 13 residues. With 5 bases removed from V and 4 bases from J, the gap between germline ends came to 14 bases. The V gene's germline CDR1 is SQVTM and CDR2 ANQGSEA. This CDR3 reads CSVLQGGGTEAFF. Here the CDR3 DNA reads TGCAGCGTTTTACAGGGAGGCGGCACTGAAGCTTTCTTT.

This chain connects TRBV7-8 to TRBJ2-1, with 7 nucleotides matching TRBD2. The CDR3 is 17 amino acids. The germline CDR1 and CDR2 sequences are SGHVS and FQNEAQ. After removal of 2 bases from V and 1 base from J, the junction contained 8 bases not matched to a gene. The CDR3 nucleotides are TGTGCCAGCAGCTTAAGTGGCCTAGCGGCGTCCTACAATGAGCAGTTCTTC. Translation: CASSLSGLAASYNEQFF.

This sequence joins TRBV27 and TRBJ2-3; D is ambiguous. V was cut by 3 bases and J by 8 bases, with 12 bases left in between. This CDR3 region has 13 residues. Per germline, CDR1 MNHEY and CDR2 SMNVEV (reference sequence). Written as DNA, the CDR3 is TGTGCCAGCAGTTTGGACCGGTATGGTACGCAGTATTTT. This translates into CASSLDRYGTQYF.

There are a few counts of this clonotype. This chain uses TRBV10-3 with TRBJ2-7; tentatively, D is TRBD1 (5 bases). CDR3 length: 12 amino acids. Germline lookup yields CDR1 ENHRY and CDR2 SYGVKD. The V and J ends lost 4 bases and 2 bases respectively, with 6 bases between them. The CDR3: CAISARAYEQYF. CDR3 DNA sequence: TGTGCCATCAGTGCCAGGGCCTACGAGCAGTACTTC.

The sample holds a few counts of this clonotype. This chain links TRBV7-3 with TRBJ2-3, with TRBD1 identical over 8 bases. CDR3 length: 16 amino acids. In germline, CDR1 is SGHTA, CDR2 FQGTGA. Trimming at V came to 6 bases and at J to 2 bases, leaving 10 bases not matched to a gene. CDR3 sequence: CASSQPTGAPTDTQYF. The DNA for the CDR3 is TGTGCCAGCAGTCAACCGACAGGGGCACCCACAGATACGCAGTATTTT.

The CDR3 sequence: CASRLTGSGTQYF. Here the CDR3 DNA reads TGTGCCAGCAGATTGACAGGGTCGGGGACCCAGTACTTC. V usage is TRBV6-1 and J usage is TRBJ2-5, with 7 bases matching TRBD1. This CDR3 region has 13 residues. CDR1 and CDR2 (germline): MNHNS, SASEGT. V dropped 6 bases and J dropped 7; count of bases not matched to a gene: 8.

This clonotype has more than one count but fewer than ten. V and J are TRBV28 and TRBJ1-5; D is undetermined. Trimming took 3 bases from V and 3 from J, leaving 15 bases between them. The CDR3 covers 16 residues. Germline values: CDR1 MDHEN, CDR2 SYDVKM. CDR3 region: CASSFLFGVDNQPQHF. Written as DNA, the CDR3 is TGTGCCAGCAGTTTCCTTTTCGGGGTCGACAATCAGCCCCAGCATTTT.

This clonotype was recorded many times. The CDR3 is CASADGYEQYF. The CDR3 nucleotides read TGTGCCAGCGCGGACGGCTACGAGCAGTACTTC. V and J are TRBV27 and TRBJ2-7; D is undetermined. Germline-derived CDR1 and CDR2 are MNHEY and SMNVEV (reference sequence). CDR3 length equals 11 residues. The ends were cut back, 8 bases at V and 3 bases at J, with 8 bases in the middle.